This T cell receptor (beta chain) comes out of a study of OX40 agonist ivuxolimab in advanced cancers. This CDR3 comprises 13 residues. Germline-derived CDR1 and CDR2 are MNHNY and SVGAGI (reference sequence). Comments on this clone: A junction boundary mismatches the germline segment, possibly from a read error.

Produced via immunoSEQ multiplex PCR; TCRdb's table is partial and in-frame only. The table has approximately 58,000 clones, about 84% seen once; the top ten hold 2% to 3%. The sequencing here drew on CD4+ or CD8+ T cells sorted from blood, taken in a trial of the OX40 agonist ivuxolimab. The sequence was obtained from an adult with an advanced solid tumor such as melanoma, head and neck, liver or kidney cancer. The rearrangement links TRBV6-6 to TRBJ2-3, with D perhaps matching TRBD1 (5 bases). CDR3 sequence (DNA): TGTGCCAGCAGGGAACCGCCGACAGAAACGCAGTATTTT. Translated, it gives CASREPPTETQYF.